This TCR beta chain was documented in a study of blood T cell repertoires in COVID-19. Study-level background: Samples came from the United States, Italy and Spain, spanning acute and convalescent COVID-19. The cDNA or gDNA used as material had been derived from T cells, B-cell-depleted T cells, or PBMCs.

The CDR3 spans 13 residues. V lost 6 bases and J lost 2, with 8 bases in between. Germline CDR1 reads KGHDR; CDR2 reads SFDVKD. Per the original data handling: Amplified reference gene primers provided the basis for estimating nucleated cell counts. Measured with immunoSEQ multiplex PCR; TCRdb has only the in-frame clones, and not every one. V, J and clone size are taken as reported in that table, and D and trimming were inferred from the DNA itself. Of some 48,000 clones listed, around 83% are singletons. The gene calls are TRBV24-1 and TRBJ2-3; D remains unclear. This receptor was identified in a human donor in a cohort sampled during active COVID-19. Sequenced input: peripheral blood. CDR3 DNA sequence: TGTGCCACCAGTTCCTATCCCACAGATACGCAGTATTTT. It translates to CATSSYPTDTQYF.